The 14 T cell receptor beta chains below were found in one sample sequenced in a study of CD8 T cells in ankylosing spondylitis. Study outcomes and limitations: A motif in TCR beta, a set of under ten highly homologous variants, appeared characteristic of ankylosing spondylitis blood.

TCRdb reanalysed the 5' RACE reads using MiXCR and keeps one entry per CDR3 protein. The sample records roughly 670,000 distinct CDR3 sequences, roughly 20% being singletons. No antigens are known for them. Material for sequencing was blood, either unsorted or a sorted T cell fraction (not recorded which). The receptor source for this set is a male donor with ankylosing spondylitis.

The chain combines TRBV6-2 or TRBV6-3 with TRBJ1-5; D is perhaps TRBD1 (6 bases). The CDR3 sequence is 13 residues long. CDR1 is MNHEY and CDR2 is SVGEGT in the germline V gene. V lost 6 bases, J lost 6 bases, and 12 bases lay in between. The CDR3 here is CASRTGGGQPQHF. As DNA, the CDR3 is TGTGCCAGCAGGACAGGAGGGGGTCAGCCCCAGCATTTT.

This clonotype occurred a few times. This chain joins TRBV15 and TRBJ2-1; 8 bases align to TRBD2. Trimming took 1 base from V and 0 from J; bases not matched to a gene: 5. This CDR3 contains 17 residues. Per germline, CDR1 LNHNV and CDR2 YYDKDF (reference sequence). This chain's CDR3 is CATSRVLAGSSYNEQFF. CDR3 in DNA: TGTGCCACCAGCAGAGTGCTAGCGGGTTCCTCCTACAATGAGCAGTTCTTC.

In this sample, this clonotype turned up many times. This chain's CDR3 is CAIGAGDTDTQYF. The CDR3 bases are TGTGCCATTGGGGCAGGGGACACAGATACGCAGTATTTT. The V call is TRBV2, the J call TRBJ2-3; possible D gene TRBD1, 6 bases. Germline CDR1 SNHLY, CDR2 FYNNEI. The CDR3 covers 13 residues. V shed 10 bases and J shed 2 bases, with 13 bases lying between them.

This clonotype was counted only a few times. The V call is TRBV7-2, the J call TRBJ2-1, with 8 bases that match TRBD2. The CDR3 consists of 15 residues. From germline, CDR1 is SGHTA and CDR2 FQGNSA. Trimming at V came to 5 bases and at J to 7 bases, leaving 10 bases not matched to a gene. The CDR3 loop reads CASSLSGKGANEQFF. As DNA, the CDR3 is TGTGCCAGCAGCCTTAGCGGGAAAGGCGCAAATGAGCAGTTCTTC.

The chain joins TRBV20-1 to TRBJ1-4; D unresolved. Per the germline V gene, CDR1 is DFQATT and CDR2 is SNEGSKA (reference sequence). Trimming pared 5 bases from V and 7 bases from J, leaving 14 bases between. The length of the CDR3 is 13 residues. The CDR3 here is CSAGGSGGEKLFF. CDR3 DNA sequence: TGCAGTGCTGGAGGCAGCGGTGGTGAAAAACTGTTTTTT.

This clonotype has only one observation. V and J are TRBV27 and TRBJ1-2, with D maybe TRBD1 (6 bases). Germline V CDR1 and CDR2: MNHEY, SMNVEV (reference sequence). Trimming shortened V by 6 bases and J by 6 bases, and 17 bases separated the two germline ends. This CDR3 spans 14 amino acids. In nucleotides, the CDR3 is TGTGCCAGCAGCACGATAGGGGGAATGGATGGCTACACCTTC. Translation gives CASSTIGGMDGYTF.

This clonotype has more than one count but fewer than ten. The rearrangement links TRBV6-1 to TRBJ1-2; D may be TRBD1 (5 bases). The CDR3 has 16 residues. Trimming removed 1 base from V and 0 bases from J, with 12 bases in between. Germline loops: CDR1 MNHNS, CDR2 SASEGT. The CDR3 region is CASSEGRVGANYGYTF. The DNA for the CDR3 is TGTGCCAGCAGTGAAGGCAGGGTGGGAGCTAACTATGGCTACACCTTC.

A few counts support this clonotype. The chain uses TRBV9 and TRBJ2-1, with D possibly matching TRBD2 (6 bases). Trimming stripped 0 bases from V and 0 bases from J, with 10 bases between. The germline CDR1 and CDR2 sequences are SGDLS and YYNGEE. This CDR3 contains 16 residues. This chain's CDR3 is CASSVGGGSSYNEQFF. CDR3 nucleotide sequence: TGTGCCAGCAGCGTAGGTGGAGGGAGCTCCTACAATGAGCAGTTCTTC.

V usage is TRBV28 and J usage is TRBJ2-1; tentatively, D is TRBD2 (6 bases). CDR1 is MDHEN and CDR2 is SYDVKM in the germline V gene. Deletions cut 3 bases from V and 6 bases from J, with 15 bases between. The CDR3 length is 15 residues. DNA of the CDR3: TGTGCCAGCAGTTTGCCGGCGGGACGGGCCAATGAGCAGTTCTTC. Translated: CASSLPAGRANEQFF.

This clonotype was observed a few times. The V and J genes are TRBV12-3 or TRBV12-4 and TRBJ2-7, with D possibly being TRBD1 (6 bases). The V and J ends lost 7 bases and 0 bases respectively, with 19 bases between them. The CDR3 extends over 16 amino acids. Here the CDR3 reads CASKERGDIASYEQYF. The CDR3 DNA follows: TGTGCCAGCAAAGAAAGAGGGGACATCGCCTCCTACGAGCAGTACTTC.

There are a few counts of this clonotype. V is TRBV5-1 and J is TRBJ1-5; a possible D gene is TRBD1 (5 bases). The germline CDR1 and CDR2 sequences are SGHRS and YFSETQ. The length of the CDR3 is 16 residues. With 2 bases removed from V and 4 bases from J, the gap between germline ends came to 16 bases. The CDR3 sequence: CASSLAGADSNQPQHF. The CDR3 region has the DNA TGCGCCAGCAGCTTAGCCGGGGCGGATAGTAATCAGCCCCAGCATTTT.

This clonotype was picked up a small number of times. V and J are TRBV5-1 and TRBJ1-4; a weak D match, TRBD1 (6 bases). The V end was cut by 4 bases, the J end by 8 bases, with 18 bases between. Per germline, CDR1 SGHRS and CDR2 YFSETQ. CDR3 size: 15 residues. The CDR3 DNA reads TGCGCCAGCAGCCGAAACACAGGGCAGGGCGAAAAACTGTTTTTT. The encoded protein is CASSRNTGQGEKLFF.

This clonotype was seen a few times. The chain is built from TRBV18 and TRBJ2-5, with D possibly being TRBD1 (6 bases). The V gene's germline CDR1 is KGHSH and CDR2 LQKENI. The germline V and J ends were trimmed by 6 bases and 5 bases, with 13 bases remaining between them. The CDR3 spans 13 residues. CDR3 sequence reads: CASSADSRETQYF. CDR3 DNA: TGTGCCAGCTCCGCGGACAGTCGGGAGACCCAGTACTTC.

Points on this clonotype: An end of the junction does not agree with germline; a read error may underlie this. The chain has TRBV5-1 and TRBJ2-2; 12 bases match TRBD2. Germline V lookup: CDR1 SGHRS, CDR2 YFSETQ. The CDR3 is 16 amino acids. The CDR3 spells CASRGLAGPNTRELFF. CDR3 coding DNA: TGCGCCAGCAGAGGACTAGCGGGGCCCAACACCCGGGAGCTGTTTTTT.